Below are 32 T cell receptor beta chains sequenced from a single sample in a study of blood T cells in healthy people across ages. Sample-barcoded 5' priming and a J-beta primer mix drove a second PCR of about 7 to 11 cycles. MiXCR, run by TCRdb on the 5' RACE reads, gives a single entry per CDR3 protein. Seen here are about a million distinct CDR3 sequences, 51% observed once, and the top ten hold about 21%. The source material was blood. The receptors here all came from a woman aged 60-70 years in good health.

The V call is TRBV15, the J call TRBJ2-5; no clear D. The CDR3 is 13 amino acids. V was cut by 3 bases and J by 1 base, with 6 bases left in between. Germline V lookup: CDR1 LNHNV, CDR2 YYDKDF (reference sequence). The DNA of the CDR3 is TGTGCCACCAGCAGGGCAGGCCAAGAGACCCAGTACTTC. It is translated as CATSRAGQETQYF.

This clonotype was seen only a few times. The chain carries TRBV14 and TRBJ2-7, with no clear D. Germline loops: CDR1 SGHDN, CDR2 FVKESK. This CDR3 is 14 amino acids long. The germline V and J ends were trimmed by 2 bases and 2 bases, with 10 bases remaining between them. The CDR3 nucleotides are TGTGCCAGCAGCCAATTTCCAGGACCCTACGAGCAGTACTTC. Translation gives CASSQFPGPYEQYF.

This clonotype was counted a few times. V gene TRBV10-1 combines with J gene TRBJ2-4; unclear D gene. The J call may be faulty, since TRBJ2-7 better matches the DNA end. The germline gives CDR1 WNHNN, CDR2 SYGVQD (reference sequence). This CDR3 region has 15 residues. The CDR3 spells CASSDLSGLSSEQYF. CDR3 DNA sequence: TGCGCCAGCAGTGATCTCTCAGGTCTTTCATCCGAGCAGTACTTC.

This clonotype occurred a few times. The DNA for the CDR3 is TGCGCCAGCAGGTCCCGGACATCTACCTACGAGCAGTACTTC. Encoded protein: CASRSRTSTYEQYF. V usage is TRBV5-1 and J usage is TRBJ2-7, with D perhaps matching TRBD1 (5 bases). CDR1 SGHRS and CDR2 YFSETQ come from the germline V gene. Trimming stripped 5 bases from V and 2 bases from J, with 14 bases between. The CDR3 runs 14 residues.

V and J are TRBV4-2 and TRBJ2-5, with TRBD2 matching over 8 bases. The CDR3 sequence is 16 residues long. Germline V gene sequence: CDR1 LGHNA, CDR2 YNFKEQ. V was clipped by 4 bases and J by 5 bases; unmatched bases: 12. This chain's CDR3 is CASSPSVAGSGETQYF. In DNA, the CDR3 is TGTGCCAGCAGCCCATCCGTAGCGGGATCGGGGGAGACCCAGTACTTC.

For this clonotype: A read error may produce the germline difference seen at one junction end. The chain links TRBV12-3 or TRBV12-4 to TRBJ2-6, with D perhaps matching TRBD1 (5 bases). This CDR3 contains 14 residues. CDR3 in amino acids: CASLQNSGASVLTF. The DNA of the CDR3 is TGTGCCAGCCTCCAGAACTCTGGGGCCAGCGTCCTGACTTTC.

The rearrangement links TRBV2 to TRBJ1-2; D unresolved. The length of the CDR3 is 14 residues. With 4 bases removed from V and 1 base from J, the gap between germline ends came to 10 bases. The germline V gene encodes CDR1 SNHLY and CDR2 FYNNEI. CDR3 sequence: CASSVGQLNYGYTF. CDR3 sequence (DNA): TGTGCCAGCAGTGTTGGGCAGCTTAACTATGGCTACACCTTC.

The chain uses TRBV15 and TRBJ1-1; no clear D gene. CDR3 length: 13 amino acids. The V gene's germline CDR1 is LNHNV and CDR2 YYDKDF (reference sequence). The ends were cut back, 0 bases at V and 5 bases at J, with 7 bases in the middle. CDR3 in amino acids: CATSRDMETEAFF. The CDR3 coding sequence is TGTGCCACCAGCAGAGATATGGAAACTGAAGCTTTCTTT.

The rearrangement uses TRBV7-8 and TRBJ2-3, with 10 bases that match TRBD2. Germline V gives CDR1 SGHVS, CDR2 FQNEAQ. V trimming: 8 bases; J trimming: 0 bases; junction bases outside the gene matches: 8. This CDR3 comprises 16 residues. The DNA of the CDR3 is TGTGCCAGCGGCGGAGGACTAGCGGTGAGCACAGATACGCAGTATTTT. Amino acids: CASGGGLAVSTDTQYF.

The gene calls are TRBV7-2 and TRBJ1-5, with 10 bases identical to TRBD1. The CDR3 contains 15 residues. V was pared by 1 base and J by 7 bases, with 4 bases of the junction left unmatched. The V gene's germline CDR1 is SGHTA and CDR2 FQGNSA. The CDR3 coding sequence is TGTGCCAGCAGCTTAGTCCGGGACAGGGGACAGCCCCAGCATTTT. It translates to CASSLVRDRGQPQHF. The complete variable domain, with remaining parts taken from reference TRBV7-2 and TRBJ1-5, reads GAGVSQSPSNKVTEKGKDVELRCDPISGHTALYWYRQSLGQGLEFLIYFQGNSAPDKSGLPSDRFSAERTGGSVSTLTIQRTQQEDSAVYLCASSLVRDRGQPQHFGDGTRLSIL.

About this clonotype: A read error is possible here, since a much larger clone lies one base away. The rearrangement links TRBV6-1 to TRBJ2-5; no definite D call. The CDR3 covers 12 residues. CDR1 is MNHNS, CDR2 SASEGT, per germline. Between the trimmed V and J ends, which lost 8 bases and 3 bases, there was a span of 10 bases. The CDR3 bases are TGTGCCAGCGATTGGGGAAAAGAGACCCAGTACTTC. It codes for CASDWGKETQYF.

The V gene is TRBV20-1, the J gene TRBJ2-7, with 11 bases identical to TRBD2. CDR3 length: 17 amino acids. J lost 4 bases, V lost 6 bases, and 17 bases had no gene match. Germline-derived CDR1 and CDR2 are DFQATT and SNEGSKA (reference sequence). CDR3 nucleotides: TGCAGTGCCCCCAAGACTAGCGGGAAGCGCCGCACATACGAGCAGTACTTC. Amino acids: CSAPKTSGKRRTYEQYF.

The chain couples TRBV7-9 to TRBJ1-6; D ambiguous. Germline V CDR1 and CDR2: SEHNR, FQNEAQ (reference sequence). V lost 7 bases, J lost 10 bases, and 11 bases lay in between. This CDR3 is 12 amino acids long. CDR3 sequence (DNA): TGTGCCAGCACCGATCAGGACTCACCCCTCCACTTT. This sequence encodes CASTDQDSPLHF.

In this sample, this clonotype turned up a few times. The chain employs TRBV27 and TRBJ2-3; D not resolved. Germline lookup yields CDR1 MNHEY and CDR2 SMNVEV (reference sequence). This CDR3 region has 16 residues. The ends were cut back, 4 bases at V and 2 bases at J, with 16 bases in the middle. CDR3 nucleotide sequence: TGTGCCAGCAGTTCCGGCGTGTCAGCCATCACAGATACGCAGTATTTT. Encoded protein: CASSSGVSAITDTQYF.

This clonotype appeared a single time. The J gene is TRBJ2-3, the V gene TRBV21-1; the DNA was not used to check the table's D call, TRBD1. TRBV21-1 is annotated as a pseudogene. The CDR3 length is 18 residues. The CDR3 sequence: CASSRQHTGAKGGDTQYF. The DNA for the CDR3 is TGTGCCAGCAGCAGACAACATACAGGGGCAAAAGGGGGAGATACGCAGTATTTT.

This clonotype has a handful of counts. This chain uses TRBV6-6 with TRBJ2-7; the D gene could be TRBD1 or TRBD2 (6 bases each). CDR3 size: 14 residues. Germline CDR1 is MNHNY and CDR2 is SVGAGI (reference sequence). Trimming shortened V by 6 bases and J by 4 bases, and 16 bases separated the two germline ends. CDR3: CASSREGGRYEQYF. The CDR3 DNA sequence: TGTGCCAGCAGCCGAGAGGGGGGAAGGTACGAGCAGTACTTC.

The J gene is TRBJ2-3, the V gene TRBV4-2; 8 bases map to TRBD2. Per germline, CDR1 LGHNA and CDR2 YNFKEQ. V was clipped by 0 bases and J by 8 bases; unmatched bases: 7. The CDR3 runs 15 residues. The CDR3 DNA reads as TGTGCCAGCAGCCAAGATAGGACTAGCAGGGGTACGCAGTATTTT. As protein: CASSQDRTSRGTQYF.

The V call is TRBV20-1, the J call TRBJ2-1; 11 bases are shared with TRBD2. Germline CDR1 and CDR2: DFQATT and SNEGSKA (reference sequence). V was clipped by 2 bases and J by 6 bases; unmatched bases: 6. The CDR3 consists of 15 residues. The CDR3 region is CSARLGGLAVNEQFF. CDR3 coding DNA: TGCAGTGCTAGACTAGGGGGACTAGCGGTCAATGAGCAGTTCTTC.

The CDR3 reads CSASPGTQYNEQFF. The CDR3 DNA sequence: TGCAGTGCTAGCCCCGGGACTCAATACAATGAGCAGTTCTTC. V usage is TRBV20-1 and J usage is TRBJ2-1; TRBD2 might be the D (6 bases). CDR1 and CDR2 from the germline V gene are DFQATT and SNEGSKA (reference sequence). The CDR3 has 14 amino acids. Trimming cost V 3 bases and J 4 bases, with 13 bases left between them.

The chain uses TRBV11-2 and TRBJ2-7, with 9 positions matching TRBD1. Matching the DNA end better, TRBJ2-5 makes the J call doubtful. The germline V gene encodes CDR1 SGHAT and CDR2 FQNNGV. The length of the CDR3 is 16 residues. The CDR3 nucleotides read TGTGCCAGCAGCTTAGGGGGACAGGGACGGGGAGAGACCCAGTACTTC. Protein: CASSLGGQGRGETQYF.

CDR3 protein: CASSQDVRAYGYTF. In nucleotides, the CDR3 is TGCGCCAGCAGCCAAGATGTCAGGGCTTATGGCTACACCTTC. The rearrangement joins TRBV4-3 to TRBJ1-2; perhaps TRBD1 as D (5 bases). The germline V gene has CDR1 LGHNA and CDR2 YSLEER. This CDR3 is built from 14 residues. Trimming removed 0 bases from V and 5 bases from J, with 10 bases in between.

This clonotype was seen a few times. The V call is TRBV7-8, the J call TRBJ1-1; possible D gene TRBD1, 6 bases. V lost 2 bases and J 6 bases, leaving 13 bases between the germline ends. Germline V CDR1 and CDR2: SGHVS, FQNEAQ. The CDR3 is 14 amino acids. For the CDR3, the DNA is TGTGCCAGCAGCTTAAGAACAGGGATCCCTGAAGCTTTCTTT. This encodes CASSLRTGIPEAFF.

This chain uses TRBV29-1 with TRBJ1-2; TRBD1 matches at 10 bases. CDR3 size: 15 residues. Germline loops: CDR1 SQVTM, CDR2 ANQGSEA. The trim removed 2 bases at V and 6 bases at J, leaving 9 bases unmatched. The DNA for the CDR3 is TGCAGCGTTGAAAAAGGACAGGGGGGGCTCGATGGCTACACCTTC. It yields the protein CSVEKGQGGLDGYTF.

The table lists this clonotype with a few counts. The chain employs TRBV5-1 and TRBJ2-7, with TRBD2 matching over 8 bases. CDR3 length: 15 residues. In germline, CDR1 is SGHRS, CDR2 YFSETQ. Trimming removed 0 bases from V and 3 bases from J; junction bases left unmatched: 5. CDR3 sequence: CASSLATSGYYEQYF. The CDR3 nucleotides read TGCGCCAGCAGCTTGGCCACTAGCGGCTACTACGAGCAGTACTTC.

This clonotype was seen many times. The chain has TRBV12-3 or TRBV12-4 and TRBJ2-3; D remains ambiguous. The CDR3 runs to 12 residues. With 7 bases removed from V and 0 bases from J, the gap between germline ends came to 5 bases. The CDR3 DNA follows: TGTGCCAGCACCGGAAGCACAGATACGCAGTATTTT. Its translation: CASTGSTDTQYF.

The chain recombines TRBV29-1 with TRBJ2-5; D is possibly TRBD1 or TRBD2 (5 bases each). In germline, CDR1 is SQVTM, CDR2 ANQGSEA. The CDR3 totals 13 residues. V was clipped by 4 bases and J by 4 bases, with 13 bases between them. The CDR3 DNA is TGCAGCGTTGTAATAGGGGCGGGAGAGACCCAGTACTTC. Translated, it gives CSVVIGAGETQYF.

The chain combines TRBV12-3 or TRBV12-4 with TRBJ2-7, with TRBD1 matching over 9 bases. The CDR3 has 14 residues. V shed 7 bases, J shed 1 base, and the junction held 5 bases outside the gene matches. The CDR3 loop is CASKRTGASYEQYF. CDR3 coding DNA: TGTGCCAGCAAGAGGACAGGGGCGTCCTACGAGCAGTACTTC.

The chain has TRBV15 and TRBJ2-7, with TRBD2 identical over 9 bases. CDR3 length equals 15 residues. Trimming took 0 bases from V and 6 from J; bases not matched to a gene: 6. Per the germline V gene, CDR1 is LNHNV and CDR2 is YYDKDF (reference sequence). The CDR3 is CATSRDGAGGGEQYF. Here the CDR3 DNA reads TGTGCCACCAGCAGAGATGGGGCGGGAGGGGGCGAGCAGTACTTC.

The rearrangement links TRBV29-1 to TRBJ2-5; D remains ambiguous. The V and J ends lost 0 bases and 5 bases respectively, with 4 bases between them. Germline CDR1 SQVTM, CDR2 ANQGSEA. This CDR3 has 11 residues. Here the CDR3 reads CSVEELETQYF. The CDR3 DNA sequence: TGCAGCGTTGAAGAGCTTGAGACCCAGTACTTC.

The J gene is TRBJ2-7, the V gene TRBV4-1; D remains unclear. V shed 0 bases and J shed 3 bases, with 9 bases lying between them. The CDR3 is made up of 14 amino acids. Germline values: CDR1 MGHRA, CDR2 YSYEKL. The CDR3 is CASSQDIDLYEQYF. CDR3 coding DNA: TGCGCCAGCAGCCAAGATATTGATCTCTACGAGCAGTACTTC.

This clonotype occurred a few times. The J gene is TRBJ2-1, the V gene TRBV27; D perhaps matches TRBD1 (5 bases). The germline V and J ends were trimmed by 3 bases and 9 bases, with 12 bases remaining between them. CDR3 length equals 13 residues. Looked up from germline, CDR1 is MNHEY and CDR2 is SMNVEV (reference sequence). The CDR3 region has the DNA TGTGCCAGCAGTTTGGGGCGGTTTGGTGAGCAGTTCTTC. Its protein product is CASSLGRFGEQFF.

The chain is built from TRBV9 and TRBJ1-4; no reliable D call. Per germline, CDR1 SGDLS and CDR2 YYNGEE. This CDR3 has 14 residues. V lost 0 bases, J lost 5 bases, and 8 bases lay in between. The CDR3 nucleotides read TGTGCCAGCAGCGTAGCTACAGCAAATGAAAAACTGTTTTTT. Its protein product is CASSVATANEKLFF.